The next 10 T cell receptor beta chains were all read from a single sample in a study of T cell repertoires in cytomegalovirus infection. TCRdb analysed the reads with MiXCR anew, one entry per CDR3 protein. The data show some 200,000 distinct CDR3 sequences, 7.5% to 10% seen once. The sequenced sample consisted of PBMCs. The receptors were gathered from a human donor in good health (CMV status not recorded). Some clones in this sample may be carry-over from other donors' samples.

This clonotype was detected ten times or more. The chain couples TRBV5-4 to TRBJ1-6; unclear D gene. The germline V and J ends were trimmed by 2 bases and 0 bases, with 12 bases remaining between them. From germline, CDR1 is SGHNT and CDR2 YYREEE (reference sequence). This CDR3 region has 17 residues. CDR3 bases: TGTGCCAGCAGCTTACATGCCGCGAGCTCCTATAATTCACCCCTCCACTTT. As protein: CASSLHAASSYNSPLHF.

This clonotype was picked up many times. The V call is TRBV19, the J call TRBJ1-1; D remains unclear. Germline loops: CDR1 LNHDA, CDR2 SQIVND (reference sequence). V was trimmed by 7 bases and J by 0 bases, leaving 12 bases between them. The CDR3 consists of 14 residues. The CDR3 loop is CASTFPGMNTEAFF. In DNA, the CDR3 is TGTGCCAGTACCTTTCCTGGCATGAACACTGAAGCTTTCTTT.

This chain links TRBV6-1 with TRBJ2-7, with a possible D match to TRBD1 (6 bases). Trimming removed 5 bases from V and 3 bases from J, with 17 bases in between. CDR1 is MNHNS and CDR2 is SASEGT in the germline V gene. The CDR3 loop spans 15 amino acids. In nucleotides, the CDR3 is TGTGCCAGCAGTTACCCCAGGGGCGGATTCTACGAGCAGTACTTC. Protein sequence: CASSYPRGGFYEQYF.

At least ten counts were recorded for this clonotype. This sequence joins TRBV6-5 and TRBJ1-4; D uncertain. Germline lookup yields CDR1 MNHEY and CDR2 SVGAGI. The CDR3 contains 15 residues. The ends were cut back, 6 bases at V and 7 bases at J, with 18 bases in the middle. CDR3 sequence (DNA): TGTGCCAGCAGGCCCCGCGCGGCAGGAGGTGAAAAACTGTTTTTT. It encodes CASRPRAAGGEKLFF.

This clonotype turned up a few times. The J gene is TRBJ2-1, the V gene TRBV6-6, with TRBD2 matching over 13 bases. The V gene end was trimmed by 0 bases and the J gene end by 3 bases; junction bases not matched to a gene: 2. The CDR3 is made up of 17 amino acids. Germline V CDR1 and CDR2: MNHNY, SVGAGI (reference sequence). The CDR3 sequence is CASSYSGTSGIYNEQFF. DNA for the CDR3: TGTGCCAGCAGTTACTCCGGGACTAGCGGGATCTACAATGAGCAGTTCTTC.

As regards this clonotype: A single base separates this from a much larger clone, so it may be a read error. The chain combines TRBV7-2 with TRBJ2-5, with D possibly being TRBD1 (6 bases). The CDR3 covers 14 residues. Germline V gene sequence: CDR1 SGHTA, CDR2 FQGNSA. The CDR3 reads CASSFWGLGETQSF. Here the CDR3 DNA reads TGTGCCAGCAGCTTTTGGGGGCTCGGGGAGACCCAGTCCTTC.

In its sample, this clonotype was seen many times. The V and J genes are TRBV12-3 or TRBV12-4 and TRBJ2-7; maybe TRBD1 (6 bases). The CDR3 consists of 13 residues. V was cut by 3 bases and J by 3 bases, with 9 bases left in between. The CDR3 spells CASSLGHLYEQYF. The CDR3 region has the DNA TGTGCCAGCAGTTTGGGACATCTCTACGAGCAGTACTTC.

This sequence joins TRBV15 and TRBJ1-1, with TRBD1 as a possible D gene (5 bases). Germline loops: CDR1 LNHNV, CDR2 YYDKDF (reference sequence). Trimming cost V 0 bases and J 3 bases, with 5 bases left between them. The CDR3 runs 13 residues. Written as DNA, the CDR3 is TGTGCCACCAGCAGAGAAGGGGACACTGAAGCTTTCTTT. Translating gives CATSREGDTEAFF.

The chain uses TRBV2 and TRBJ1-2; unclear D gene. CDR1 and CDR2 from the germline V gene are SNHLY and FYNNEI. V dropped 0 bases and J dropped 3 bases, with 8 bases sitting between them. CDR3 length equals 14 residues. Written as DNA, the CDR3 is TGTGCCAGCAGTGAAGCGCCAGAATACTATGGCTACACCTTC. Its translation is CASSEAPEYYGYTF.

This clonotype was counted ten times or more. This sequence joins TRBV6-2 or TRBV6-3 and TRBJ2-7, with TRBD1 matching over 7 bases. The CDR3 spans 15 residues. J gave up 2 bases and V 6 bases, and 10 bases lay outside the gene matches. Germline V gene lookup returns CDR1 MNHEY and CDR2 SVGEGT. The CDR3 spells CASSSGQVGTYEQYF. The CDR3 region has the DNA TGTGCCAGCAGCTCCGGACAGGTAGGAACCTACGAGCAGTACTTC.